This TCR beta chain was identified during a study of cytomegalovirus exposure and HLA in healthy donors (dated 2017 in TCRdb). General notes on the study: In an earlier analysis of some 610 of the donors, 276 Gb of sequence data and 117 million unique TCR beta sequences from 150 million to 200 million T cells were reported. Using immunosequencing, the study profiled T cell repertoires from fewer than 700 subjects and related those repertoires to cytomegalovirus serostatus. A separate validation cohort of roughly 130 different subjects was used in addition to the approximately 670-subject first cohort. To study patterns of TCR occurrence, a later analysis re-analyzed previously published TCR beta repertoires from around 660 donors and added high-resolution HLA genotyping. On average, roughly 240,000 unique TCR beta nucleotide sequences were sequenced per donor among 398 genotyped donors of the cohort, with roughly a sixth of those sequences being non-productive. Typing coverage differed by locus: A, B, C, DRB1 and DQB1 were typed in about 620-640 donors, DQA1 in 500 to 550, DPA1 in nearly 610, and DPB1 in roughly 470. The later analysis used no new phenotypic data to find candidate immune exposures, relying instead on TCR beta sequences and their occurrence across donors. An earlier analysis of approximately 580 of the donors used high-throughput TCR beta sequencing to judge whether each TCR beta V gene segment behaved as functional or pseudogenic. Of the approximately 400 genotyped donors, over 65% fell in the genetic ancestry cluster associated with self-reported Caucasian donors. Both class I and class II loci were covered by HLA typing, at four-digit resolution. An early release covering 550 to 700 HLA-typed donors comprised 250 to 350 gigabases of sequencing data and tens of millions of unique TCR sequences. Donor age, sex, ethnicity and CMV serostatus were compiled alongside the repertoire data. Every repertoire in the discovery cohort had been generated on one and the same sequencing platform. Four or five DR-DQ haplotypes were treated as single units for association and clustering because of strong linkage in the cohort. The aim of the study was to test whether cataloging public T cell receptors could identify signatures of past pathogen exposure. A later genetic analysis took genome-wide SNP genotypes for about 55% of the 666 donors and used that subset as a discovery cohort. The study combined high-throughput TCR immunosequencing, statistical association of individual TCRs with disease status, and machine learning to predict cytomegalovirus infection status. What the authors observed across the whole study: A total of about 180 TCR beta chains were listed by the study as associated with cytomegalovirus. Assigning TCR associations to individual alleles was difficult when HLA alleles, especially DR and DQ, strongly co-occurred. Some IMGT-functional V segments, including TRBV6-2 and TRBV6-3, could not be distinguished by the 87-base-pair reads and were therefore excluded. Most TCR sequences were observed very rarely across donors, whereas some public TCRs were present in many individuals. Compared with equally common non-associated chains, HLA-associated TCR beta chains in a later analysis were more clonally expanded and had lower generation probabilities. The earlier analysis of 450 to 700 of the donors excluded about 16 rarely observed V segments, including chromosome 9 orphons, because counts were too low. This cohort had only TCR beta chains sequenced, and the lack of alpha or paired-chain data limited which features could be detected. Roughly uniform sequencing depth across donors was assumed in presence/absence analyses, although this assumption may not hold. In both the original and validation cohorts, the classifier was reported to diagnose cytomegalovirus status with high specificity and sensitivity. According to a later analysis, TCR association rates differed among HLA loci, with DRB1 alleles showing the most associated TCRs and HLA-C alleles showing the fewest. A further reported finding was that TCR beta sequences accurately predicted the HLA-A and HLA-B alleles for most subjects in the first cohort. Because some donors lacked HLA typing at each locus, the association tests relied only on the typed subset. A later genetic analysis associated a missense DCLRE1C variant with V-gene and J-gene trimming of TCR beta chains, and an independent cohort replicated the association. In a later analysis, most CMV-associated TCR beta chains were found to appear HLA-restricted, with HLA associations seemingly driven largely by CMV exposure. In an earlier analysis of some 500 of the donors, most TCR beta V segments were observed in productive rearrangements about 90% or about 30% of the time, broadly matching IMGT annotations. Specific HLA alleles were associated with 18,000 or so TCR beta sequences at a false discovery rate of 0.05 in a later analysis. Correlated functional status among segregating V segments might be attributable to linkage disequilibrium, but an unknown experimental factor could not be ruled out. The only immune exposure information available for the cohort was CMV serostatus. The authors suggested that the approach could potentially be extended to other disease states and immunological phenotypes. In a later analysis, several top co-occurrence clusters were reported to appear linked to parvovirus B19, influenza, CMV and Epstein-Barr virus. A cluster of highly shared sequence variants was judged likely to be a technical artifact of the sequencing pipeline. Compared with the approximately 700-donor mean, donors in an Asian-associated ancestry cluster had fewer N-insertions in productive TCRs, according to a later genetic analysis. Three of the identified cytomegalovirus-associated TCR beta chains were confirmed in vitro to be specific for cytomegalovirus antigens.

The cohort comprised around 690 healthy bone marrow donors. All cohort members were sampled while nominally healthy, although unrecorded immune exposures were likely present. The donor tested CMV seronegative and was one of the 352 seronegative cohort members. Every donor gave a peripheral blood sample, and the peripheral blood mononuclear cells from that sample were used for TCR beta sequencing. The Qiagen DNeasy Blood Extraction Kit was used to extract genomic DNA from the blood cell samples. This clone showed up just once. Its antigen is currently not known. One base away there is no much larger clone; base qualities are not given. The CDR3 holds 17 amino acids from the cysteine to the phenylalanine. Of the read, only the CDR3 DNA is kept; its 51 bases are in frame from base 1. Relative to germline, V is missing 3 bases and J is missing 8 bases, with 16 bases of the junction outside any gene match. CDR1 and CDR2, per the germline V gene (reference sequence), are SEHNR and FQNEAQ.

To prepare the library, the immunoSEQ multiplex PCR assay was applied. For the multiplex PCR, a mixture combining 60 forward primers for TCR Vbeta segments and 13 reverse primers for TCR Jbeta segments was used. A multiplex PCR assay on genomic DNA amplified the CDR3 region of rearranged TCR beta genes. On the Illumina HiSeq System, the amplified TCR beta libraries were sequenced as 87-base-pair reads. Concerning the study's data processing: In a later analysis, some 80 million unique TCR beta chains were counted across the approximately 620 repertoires, and approximately 9.9 million of these chains were shared by at least two donors. A nearest-neighbor algorithm error-corrected the raw reads and collapsed the reads into unique sequences, merging closely related sequences to remove PCR and sequencing errors. CDR3 sequences were aligned to IMGT reference sequences to assign V, D and J gene segments. For a sequence to be retained, a match of at least six nucleotides was required to both a V gene segment and a J gene segment. Rearrangements were called productive when the CDR3 lacked stop codons and stayed in frame with V and J; all others were non-productive. CDR3 was defined according to IMGT convention as the region running from the second conserved V-encoded cysteine to the conserved J-encoded phenylalanine. Sequences without an unambiguous match to a single V gene segment were excluded from the earlier analysis of a few hundred of the donors. In an earlier analysis of several hundred of the donors, V segments were called functional above 56.7% productive rearrangements and were called segregating when the between-donor standard deviation exceeded 5%. A statistical classification framework was developed to diagnose cytomegalovirus status using the catalog of TCR beta chain sequences. In a later analysis, TCR nucleotide sequences were compared against IMGT/GENE-DB human TR gene sequences so that V and J genes could be assigned. A later analysis assigned CDR3 sequences and most-parsimonious VDJ recombination scenarios with the TCRdist pipeline. In a later analysis, each TCR beta chain was defined by its CDR3 amino acid sequence together with its V-gene family, and reads lacking a unique V-gene family were excluded. A later analysis removed 500 to 600 highly shared, low-generation-probability nucleotide sequences to deal with suspected cross-contamination and a sequencing artifact. In a later analysis, a clonal expansion index for each public chain was calculated from normalized within-repertoire ranks of inferred template counts. A later analysis computed generation probabilities with a VDJ recombination model fitted to out-of-frame rearrangements, and checked the results against IGoR. A later analysis scored TCR-TCR, TCR-HLA and TCR-CMV co-occurrence with hypergeometric tests, applying a repertoire-size bias correction to TCR pairs. False discovery rates were estimated in a later analysis by permuting HLA or CMV assignments 20 times. In a later analysis, co-occurring TCRs were grouped with DBSCAN, and TCRdist sequence similarity was added when clustering was performed within HLA-allele-positive subsets. Co-occurrence clustering excluded repertoires with fewer than 30,000 or more than 120,000 public chains, plus five with anomalous nucleotide sharing. Sourced from immuneACCESS, this table was stored by TCRdb with only in-frame sequences that have V and J called. A share of the clones is absent; for the studies checked, an unresolved V gene accounts for under half, and the remainder has no known explanation. D and trimming were read from the DNA, whereas the V and J calls and clone size are those reported in that table. The sample table shows more than 100,000 clones, and 65% to 85% are seen once. Approximately 1.6% of the sample belongs to the ten largest clones.

Recombination connected TRBV7-9 to TRBJ2-1; the central 7 bases match TRBD2. This receptor was obtained from a woman aged 18-35 years in good health and CMV-seronegative. Sequencing was carried out using PBMCs. The CDR3 here reads CASSFTSAGGRIDEQFF. DNA sequence: TGTGCCAGCAGCTTCACCTCGGCGGGCGGGAGAATCGATGAGCAGTTCTTC.